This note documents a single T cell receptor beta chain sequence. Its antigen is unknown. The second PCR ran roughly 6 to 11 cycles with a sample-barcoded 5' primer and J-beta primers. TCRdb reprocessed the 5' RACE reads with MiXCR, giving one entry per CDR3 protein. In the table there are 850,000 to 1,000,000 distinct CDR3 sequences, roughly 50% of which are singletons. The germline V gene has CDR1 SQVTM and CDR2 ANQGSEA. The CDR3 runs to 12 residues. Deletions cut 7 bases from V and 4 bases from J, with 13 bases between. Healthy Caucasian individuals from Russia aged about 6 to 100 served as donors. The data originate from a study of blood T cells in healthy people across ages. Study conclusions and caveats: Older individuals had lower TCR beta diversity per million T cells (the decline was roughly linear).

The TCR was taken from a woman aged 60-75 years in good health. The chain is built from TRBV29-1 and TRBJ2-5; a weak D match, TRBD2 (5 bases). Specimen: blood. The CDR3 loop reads CSGDGVGETQYF. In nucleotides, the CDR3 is TGCAGCGGCGACGGGGTTGGAGAGACCCAGTACTTC.